The present TCR beta chain was sequenced within a study of blood T cell repertoires in COVID-19. Data came from immunoSEQ multiplex PCR; TCRdb stores just in-frame clones and leaves some out. The sample holds more than 110,000 clones, 76% seen once. Germline CDR1 is SNHLY and CDR2 is FYNNEI. Trimming at V came to 8 bases and at J to 0 bases, leaving 6 bases not matched to a gene. CDR3 length: 14 residues. The genes are TRBV2 and TRBJ1-2; 7 nucleotides align to TRBD1. Material for sequencing was peripheral blood. The TCR sequence derives from a woman older than 75 with active or convalescent COVID-19. The CDR3 here is CASGAGQPNYGYTF. DNA for the CDR3: TGTGCCAGCGGGGCGGGACAGCCTAACTATGGCTACACCTTC.